The clone carrying this TCR beta chain was counted at least ten times. Its antigen is unknown. Investigators prepared the TCR beta libraries by applying iRepertoire HTBI primers and Arm-PCR of CDR3 regions. TCRdb reprocessed the multiplex PCR reads with MiXCR, giving one entry per CDR3 protein. The sample shows around 450,000 distinct CDR3 sequences, about 17% of them seen only once. Time point defined: newly diagnosed GD, antithyroid drugs for less than 3 months. From RNA extracted from PBMCs, the TCR library was made. The data are from a study of regulatory T cells in long-lasting Graves disease. Study-wide points: Persistent disease exhibited a predilection for TRBV28, TRBJ1-2 and TRBJ2-5. Persistent cases of Graves' showed reduced TCR diversity relative to newly diagnosed patients.

CDR3 size: 13 residues. Germline V gene data show CDR1 as KGHDR and CDR2 as SFDVKD. V lost 4 bases, J lost 5 bases, and 10 bases lay in between. A further study also used this sample, focusing on T cells in Graves' hyperthyroidism and ophthalmopathy. That report notes: In the blood, most expanded thyroid clonotypes above 0.001 appeared as well.

This specimen consisted of peripheral blood mononuclear cells (PBMCs), obtained at new diagnosis, from a patient treated with antithyroid drugs. The chain is built from TRBV24-1 and TRBJ2-5; D unresolved. This clonotype originated in a man aged 40-55 years with Graves disease. The CDR3 loop is CATSERSLETQYF. CDR3 nucleotides: TGTGCCACCAGTGAAAGAAGCCTGGAGACCCAGTACTTC.